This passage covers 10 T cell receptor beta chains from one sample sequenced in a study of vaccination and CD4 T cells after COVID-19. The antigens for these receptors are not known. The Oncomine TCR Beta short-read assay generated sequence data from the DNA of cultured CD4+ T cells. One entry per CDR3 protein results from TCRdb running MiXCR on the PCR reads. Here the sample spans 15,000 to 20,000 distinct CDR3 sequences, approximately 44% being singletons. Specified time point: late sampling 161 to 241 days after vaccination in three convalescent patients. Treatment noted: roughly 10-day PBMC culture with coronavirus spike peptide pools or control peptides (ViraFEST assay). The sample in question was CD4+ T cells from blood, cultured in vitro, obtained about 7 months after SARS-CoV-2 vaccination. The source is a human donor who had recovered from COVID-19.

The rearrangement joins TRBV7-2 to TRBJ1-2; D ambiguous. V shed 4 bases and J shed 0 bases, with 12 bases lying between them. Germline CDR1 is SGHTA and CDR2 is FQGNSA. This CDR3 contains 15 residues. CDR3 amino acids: CASSSSTLSNYGYTF. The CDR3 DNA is TGTGCCAGCAGCTCATCGACACTGTCTAACTATGGCTACACCTTC.

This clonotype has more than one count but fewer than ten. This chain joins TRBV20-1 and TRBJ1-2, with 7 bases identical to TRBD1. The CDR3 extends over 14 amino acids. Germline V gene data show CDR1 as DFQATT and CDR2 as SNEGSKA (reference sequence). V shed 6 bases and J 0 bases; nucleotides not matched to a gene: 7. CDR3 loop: CSAPPGQTNYGYTF. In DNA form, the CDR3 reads TGCAGTGCCCCACCGGGACAGACTAACTATGGCTACACCTTC.

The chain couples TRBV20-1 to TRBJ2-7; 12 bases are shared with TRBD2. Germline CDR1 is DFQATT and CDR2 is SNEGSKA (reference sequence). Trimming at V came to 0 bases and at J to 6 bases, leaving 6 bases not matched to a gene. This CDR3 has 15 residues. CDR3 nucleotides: TGCAGTGCTAGAGATCCTAGCGGGAGGGCCCTCGAGCAGTACTTC. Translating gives CSARDPSGRALEQYF.

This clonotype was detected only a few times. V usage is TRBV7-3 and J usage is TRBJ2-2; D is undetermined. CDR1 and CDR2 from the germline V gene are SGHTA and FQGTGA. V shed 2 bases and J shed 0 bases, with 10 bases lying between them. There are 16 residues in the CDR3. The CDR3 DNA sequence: TGTGCCAGCAGCTTACAAGGCAGATCGAACACCGGGGAGCTGTTTTTT. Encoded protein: CASSLQGRSNTGELFF.

Here the CDR3 DNA reads TGTGCCAGCAGCGAACAGGGGGGTTCAGACGCTTTCTTT. Protein: CASSEQGGSDAFF. This rearrangement joins TRBV7-9 to TRBJ1-1; 8 bases match TRBD1. The J segment lost 11 bases and the V segment lost 5 bases, leaving 10 bases of the junction unmatched. Germline V gene data show CDR1 as SEHNR and CDR2 as FQNEAQ (reference sequence). The length of the CDR3 is 13 residues.

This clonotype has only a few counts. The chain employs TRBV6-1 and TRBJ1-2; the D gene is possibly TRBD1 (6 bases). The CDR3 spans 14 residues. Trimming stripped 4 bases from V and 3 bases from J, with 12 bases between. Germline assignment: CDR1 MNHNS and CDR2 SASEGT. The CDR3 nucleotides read TGTGCCAGCAGTGTCGGGGGGCCTGACTATGGCTACACCTTC. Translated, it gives CASSVGGPDYGYTF.

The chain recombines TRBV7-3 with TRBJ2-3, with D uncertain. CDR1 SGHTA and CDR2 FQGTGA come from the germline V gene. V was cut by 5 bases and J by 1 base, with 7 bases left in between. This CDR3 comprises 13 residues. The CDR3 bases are TGTGCCAGCAGCGCCACTCGCACAGATACGCAGTATTTT. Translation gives CASSATRTDTQYF.

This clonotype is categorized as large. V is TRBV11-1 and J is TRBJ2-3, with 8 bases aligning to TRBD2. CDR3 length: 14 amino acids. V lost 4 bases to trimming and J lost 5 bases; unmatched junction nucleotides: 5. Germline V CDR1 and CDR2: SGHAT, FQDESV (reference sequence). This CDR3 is CASSSRAGGDTQYF. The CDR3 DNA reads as TGTGCCAGCAGCTCCCGGGCGGGGGGAGATACGCAGTATTTT.

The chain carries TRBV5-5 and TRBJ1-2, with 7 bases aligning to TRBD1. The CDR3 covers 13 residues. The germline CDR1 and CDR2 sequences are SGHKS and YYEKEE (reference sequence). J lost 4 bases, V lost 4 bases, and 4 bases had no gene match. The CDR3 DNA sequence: TGTGCCAGCAGCACGGGGACAGCCTATGGCTACACCTTC. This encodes CASSTGTAYGYTF. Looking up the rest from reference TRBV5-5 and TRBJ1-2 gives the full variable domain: DAGVTQSPTHLIKTRGQQVTLRCSPISGHKSVSWYQQVLGQGPQFIFQYYEKEERGRGNFPDRFSARQFPNYSSELNVNALLLGDSALYLCASSTGTAYGYTFGSGTRLTVV.

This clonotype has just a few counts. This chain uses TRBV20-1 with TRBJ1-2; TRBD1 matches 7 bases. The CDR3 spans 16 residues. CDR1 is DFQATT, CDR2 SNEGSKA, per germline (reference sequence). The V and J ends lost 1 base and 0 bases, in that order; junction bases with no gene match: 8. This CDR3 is CSARGSYRGTNYGYTF. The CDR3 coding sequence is TGCAGTGCTAGAGGTAGTTACAGGGGAACTAACTATGGCTACACCTTC.